This T cell receptor (beta chain) was obtained from a study of blood T cells in healthy people across ages. This CDR3 is 16 amino acids long. V was pared by 1 base and J by 11 bases, with 23 bases between. The germline CDR1 and CDR2 sequences are SGHTA and FQGNSA. With regard to this clonotype: Given a much more abundant clone one base away, this may be a read error.

The second PCR ran roughly 7 to 12 cycles with a sample-barcoded 5' primer and J-beta primers. TCRdb reanalysed the 5' RACE reads using MiXCR and keeps one entry per CDR3 protein. Of 630,000 or so distinct CDR3 sequences listed, 25% to 35% were seen once; the top ten hold 15% to 17%. The specimen was blood. This rearrangement joins TRBV7-2 to TRBJ2-5; D gene ambiguous. This sequence originates from an elderly woman in good health. The chain's CDR3 is CASSLGASSTCNEQYF. As DNA, the CDR3 is TGTGCCAGCAGCTTAGGAGCCTCCTCCACGTGCAATGAGCAGTACTTC.